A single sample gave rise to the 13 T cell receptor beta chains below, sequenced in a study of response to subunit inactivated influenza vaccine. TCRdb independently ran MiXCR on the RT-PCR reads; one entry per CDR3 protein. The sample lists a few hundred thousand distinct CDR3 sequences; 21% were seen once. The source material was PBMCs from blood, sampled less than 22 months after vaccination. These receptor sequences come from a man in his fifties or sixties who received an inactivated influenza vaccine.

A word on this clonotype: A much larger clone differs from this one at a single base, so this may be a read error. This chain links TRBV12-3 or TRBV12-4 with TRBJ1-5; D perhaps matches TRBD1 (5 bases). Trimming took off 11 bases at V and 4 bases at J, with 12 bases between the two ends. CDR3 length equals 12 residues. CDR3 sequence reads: CAERDGNQPQHF. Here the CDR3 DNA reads TGTGCCGAAAGGGACGGAAATCAGCCCCAGCATTTT.

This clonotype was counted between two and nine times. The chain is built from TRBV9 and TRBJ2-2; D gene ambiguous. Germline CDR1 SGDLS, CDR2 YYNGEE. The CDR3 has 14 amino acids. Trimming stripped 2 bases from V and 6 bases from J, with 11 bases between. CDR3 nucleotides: TGTGCCAGCAGCGTGAATCCCGGCGCCGGGGAGCTGTTTTTT. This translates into CASSVNPGAGELFF.

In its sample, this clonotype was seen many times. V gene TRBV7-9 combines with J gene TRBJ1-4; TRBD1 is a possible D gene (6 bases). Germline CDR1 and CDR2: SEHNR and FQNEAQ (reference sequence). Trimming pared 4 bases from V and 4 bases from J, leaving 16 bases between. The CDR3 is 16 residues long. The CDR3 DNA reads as TGTGCCAGCAGCTCCTCCCGGGACACCTATAATGAAAAACTGTTTTTT. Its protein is CASSSSRDTYNEKLFF.

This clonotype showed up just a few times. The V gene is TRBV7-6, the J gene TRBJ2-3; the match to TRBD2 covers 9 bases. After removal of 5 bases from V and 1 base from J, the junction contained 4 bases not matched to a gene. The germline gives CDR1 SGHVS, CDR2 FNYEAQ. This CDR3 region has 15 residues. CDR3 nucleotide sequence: TGTGCCAGCAGCACTCTAGCGGGGCGCACAGATACGCAGTATTTT. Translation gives CASSTLAGRTDTQYF.

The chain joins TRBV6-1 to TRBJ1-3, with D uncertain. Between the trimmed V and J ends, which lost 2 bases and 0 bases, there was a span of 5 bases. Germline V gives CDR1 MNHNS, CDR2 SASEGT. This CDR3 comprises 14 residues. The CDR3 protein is CASSEQLSGNTIYF. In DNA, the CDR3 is TGTGCCAGCAGTGAACAACTCTCTGGAAACACCATATATTTT.

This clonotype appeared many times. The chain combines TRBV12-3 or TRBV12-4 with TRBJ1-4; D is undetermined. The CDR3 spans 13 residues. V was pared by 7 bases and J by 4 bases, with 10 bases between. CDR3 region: CASMTSLNEKLFF. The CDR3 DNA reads TGTGCCAGCATGACCAGCCTTAATGAAAAACTGTTTTTT.

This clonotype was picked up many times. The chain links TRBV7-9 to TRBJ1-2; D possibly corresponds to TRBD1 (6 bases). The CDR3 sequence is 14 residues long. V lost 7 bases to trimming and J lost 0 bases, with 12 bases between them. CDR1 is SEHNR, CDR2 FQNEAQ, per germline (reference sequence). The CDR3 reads CASTLTGPNYGYTF. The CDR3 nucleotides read TGTGCCAGCACCTTGACAGGTCCTAACTATGGCTACACCTTC.

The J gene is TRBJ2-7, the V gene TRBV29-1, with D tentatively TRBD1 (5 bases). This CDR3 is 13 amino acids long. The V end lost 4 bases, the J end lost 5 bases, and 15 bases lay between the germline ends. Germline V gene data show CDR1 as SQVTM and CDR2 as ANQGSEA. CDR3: CSVVWQGYDEQYF. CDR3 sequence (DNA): TGCAGCGTTGTTTGGCAGGGTTACGACGAGCAGTACTTC.

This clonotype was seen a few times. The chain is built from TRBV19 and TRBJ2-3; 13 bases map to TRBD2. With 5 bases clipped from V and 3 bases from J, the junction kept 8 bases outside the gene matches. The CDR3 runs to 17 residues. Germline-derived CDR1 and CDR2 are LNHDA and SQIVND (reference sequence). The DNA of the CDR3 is TGTGCCAGTAGTCCCTTAGGACTAGCGGGGGCAACAGATACGCAGTATTTT. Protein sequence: CASSPLGLAGATDTQYF. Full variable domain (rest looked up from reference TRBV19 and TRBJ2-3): DGGITQSPKYLFRKEGQNVTLSCEQNLNHDAMYWYRQDPGQGLRLIYYSQIVNDFQKGDIAEGYSVSREKKESFPLTVTSAQKNPTAFYLCASSPLGLAGATDTQYFGPGTRLTVL.

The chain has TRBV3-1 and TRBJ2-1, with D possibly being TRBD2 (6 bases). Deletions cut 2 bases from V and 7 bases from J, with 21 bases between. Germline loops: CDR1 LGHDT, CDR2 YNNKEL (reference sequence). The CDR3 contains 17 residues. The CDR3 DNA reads TGTGCCAGCAGCCAAACCCTCGCTCGGGGAGGTTGGAATGAGCAGTTCTTC. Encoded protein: CASSQTLARGGWNEQFF.

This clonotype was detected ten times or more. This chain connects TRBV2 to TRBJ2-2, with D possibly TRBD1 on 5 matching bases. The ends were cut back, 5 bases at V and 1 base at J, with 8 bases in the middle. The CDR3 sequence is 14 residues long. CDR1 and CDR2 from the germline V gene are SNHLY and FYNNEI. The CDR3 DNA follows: TGTGCCAGCAGTCCGACAGTGAACACCGGGGAGCTGTTTTTT. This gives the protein CASSPTVNTGELFF.

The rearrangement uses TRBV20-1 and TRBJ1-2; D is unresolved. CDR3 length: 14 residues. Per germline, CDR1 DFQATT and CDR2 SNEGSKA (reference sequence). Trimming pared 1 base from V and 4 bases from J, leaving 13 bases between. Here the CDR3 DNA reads TGCAGTGCTAGAGTTGGGAGGGCGGTCTATGGCTACACCTTC. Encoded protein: CSARVGRAVYGYTF.

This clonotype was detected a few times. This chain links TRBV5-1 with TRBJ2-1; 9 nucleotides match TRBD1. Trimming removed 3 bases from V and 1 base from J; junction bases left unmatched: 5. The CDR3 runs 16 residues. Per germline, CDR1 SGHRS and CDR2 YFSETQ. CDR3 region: CASSSGQGGSYNEQFF. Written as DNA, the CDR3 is TGCGCCAGCAGCTCGGGACAGGGCGGATCCTACAATGAGCAGTTCTTC.